This record covers a single T cell receptor (beta chain). The data are from a study of blood T cell repertoires in COVID-19. Per the germline V gene, CDR1 is SGHNT and CDR2 is YYREEE (reference sequence). J was trimmed by 3 bases and V by 4 bases; bases with no gene match: 7. The CDR3 has 15 residues. Generated by immunoSEQ multiplex PCR, the TCRdb table keeps only in-frame clones and is missing some. The sample carries about 360,000 clones, 70% to 90% recorded once. The sequenced material came from PBMCs or T cells enriched from blood (not recorded which). This receptor was taken from a man between 35 and 55 years old in a cohort exposed to, infected with or recovered from COVID-19 (not recorded which). The rearrangement links TRBV5-4 to TRBJ2-7; 10 bases map to TRBD2. The CDR3 loop is CASSLRTSGLYEQYF. In nucleotides, the CDR3 is TGTGCCAGCAGCCTCAGGACTAGCGGACTCTACGAGCAGTACTTC.